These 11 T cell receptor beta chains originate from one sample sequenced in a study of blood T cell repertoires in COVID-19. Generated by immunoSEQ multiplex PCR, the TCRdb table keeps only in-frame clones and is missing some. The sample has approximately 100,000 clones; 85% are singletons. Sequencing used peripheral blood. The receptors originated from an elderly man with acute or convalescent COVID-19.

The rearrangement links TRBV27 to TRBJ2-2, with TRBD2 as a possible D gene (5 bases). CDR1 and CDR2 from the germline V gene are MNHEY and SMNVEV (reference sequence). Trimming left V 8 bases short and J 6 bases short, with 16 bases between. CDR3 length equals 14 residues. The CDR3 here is CASGEGSKSGELFF. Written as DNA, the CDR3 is TGTGCCAGCGGAGAGGGCAGTAAGTCCGGGGAGCTGTTTTTT.

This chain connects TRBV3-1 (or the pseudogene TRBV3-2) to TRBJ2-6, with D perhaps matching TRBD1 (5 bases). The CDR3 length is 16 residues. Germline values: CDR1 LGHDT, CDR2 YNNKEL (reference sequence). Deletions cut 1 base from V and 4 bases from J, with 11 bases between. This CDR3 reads CASSQGTGPGANVLTF. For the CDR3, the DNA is TGTGCCAGCAGCCAAGGCACAGGCCCCGGGGCCAACGTCCTGACTTTC.

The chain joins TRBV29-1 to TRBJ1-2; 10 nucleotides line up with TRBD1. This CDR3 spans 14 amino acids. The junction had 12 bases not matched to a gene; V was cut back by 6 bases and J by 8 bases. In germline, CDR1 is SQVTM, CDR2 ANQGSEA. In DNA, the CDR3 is TGCAGCGTCAGGACAGGGGGTGGTCTATACGGCTACACCTTC. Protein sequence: CSVRTGGGLYGYTF.

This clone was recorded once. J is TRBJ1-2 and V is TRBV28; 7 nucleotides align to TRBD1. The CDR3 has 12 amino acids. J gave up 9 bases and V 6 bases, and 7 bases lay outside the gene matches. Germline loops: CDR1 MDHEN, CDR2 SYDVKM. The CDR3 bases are TGTGCCAGCAGCACCCGAGGGGGCAGCTACACCTTC. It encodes CASSTRGGSYTF.

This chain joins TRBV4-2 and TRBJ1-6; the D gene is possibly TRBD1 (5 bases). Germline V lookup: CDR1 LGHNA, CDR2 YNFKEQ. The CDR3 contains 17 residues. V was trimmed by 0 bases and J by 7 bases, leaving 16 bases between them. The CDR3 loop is CASSQEGGGLRNSPLHF. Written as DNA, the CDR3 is TGTGCCAGCAGCCAAGAAGGTGGGGGGTTGCGAAATTCACCCCTCCACTTT.

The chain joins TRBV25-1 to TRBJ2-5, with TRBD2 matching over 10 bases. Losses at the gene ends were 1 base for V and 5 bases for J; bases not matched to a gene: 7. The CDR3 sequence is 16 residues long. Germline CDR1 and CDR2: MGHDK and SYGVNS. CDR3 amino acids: CASSESLAGVGETQYF. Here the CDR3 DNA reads TGTGCCAGCAGTGAATCCCTAGCGGGAGTTGGGGAGACCCAGTACTTC.

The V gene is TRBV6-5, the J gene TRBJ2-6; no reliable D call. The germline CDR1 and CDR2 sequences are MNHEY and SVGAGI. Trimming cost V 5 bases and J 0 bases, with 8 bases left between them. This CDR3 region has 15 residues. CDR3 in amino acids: CASSPFPSGANVLTF. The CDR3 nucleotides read TGTGCCAGCAGTCCCTTTCCCTCTGGGGCCAACGTCCTGACTTTC.

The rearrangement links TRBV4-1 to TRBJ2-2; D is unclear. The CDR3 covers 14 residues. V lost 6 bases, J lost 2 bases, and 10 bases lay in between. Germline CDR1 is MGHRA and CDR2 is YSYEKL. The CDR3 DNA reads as TGCGCCAGCAGGGTTAGATCTAACACCGGGGAGCTGTTTTTT. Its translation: CASRVRSNTGELFF.

As DNA, the CDR3 is TGTGCCAGCAGCTTAGCGCCGGGACTACCTTACGAGCAGTACTTC. Its translation: CASSLAPGLPYEQYF. The genes are TRBV7-2 and TRBJ2-7; 7 nucleotides agree with TRBD2. Germline-derived CDR1 and CDR2 are SGHTA and FQGNSA. J lost 4 bases, V lost 0 bases, and 6 bases had no gene match. CDR3 size: 15 residues.

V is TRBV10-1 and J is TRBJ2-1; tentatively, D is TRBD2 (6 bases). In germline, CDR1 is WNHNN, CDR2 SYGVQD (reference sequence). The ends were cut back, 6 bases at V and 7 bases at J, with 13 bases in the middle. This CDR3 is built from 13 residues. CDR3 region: CASSPGTLNEQFF. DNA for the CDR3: TGCGCCAGCAGCCCCGGGACTCTGAATGAGCAGTTCTTC.

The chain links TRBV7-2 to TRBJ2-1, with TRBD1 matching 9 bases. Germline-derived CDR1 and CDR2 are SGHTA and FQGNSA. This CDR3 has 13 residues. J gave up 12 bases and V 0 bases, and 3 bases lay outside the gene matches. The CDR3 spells CASSLARDRAQFF. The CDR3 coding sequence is TGTGCCAGCAGCTTAGCGAGGGACAGGGCGCAGTTCTTC.